The present TCR beta chain was sequenced within a study of blood T cell repertoires in COVID-19. In the study overall: COVID-19 samples collected from the United States, Italy and Spain covered acute and convalescent phases. T cells, B-cell-depleted T cells, or PBMCs provided the cDNA or gDNA that served as material.

Sequencing was performed with immunoSEQ multiplex PCR; in TCRdb, only in-frame clones are kept and a portion is missing. The table shows 200,000 or so clones, with approximately 91% occurring only once. V was cut by 5 bases and J by 8 bases, with 9 bases left in between. The germline V gene encodes CDR1 MNHEY and CDR2 SVGAGI. The CDR3 loop spans 11 amino acids. The clonotype was recovered from a woman aged 40 to 49 who had recovered from COVID-19. The genes are TRBV6-5 and TRBJ1-2, with D possibly being TRBD1 (6 bases). The source material was peripheral blood. The CDR3 loop reads CASSQGKGYTF. For the CDR3, the DNA is TGTGCCAGCAGTCAGGGGAAAGGCTACACCTTC.